This entry features one TCR beta chain sequence. The data derive from a study of blood T cell repertoires in COVID-19. The overall study: Both acute and convalescent COVID-19 samples were obtained from the United States, Italy and Spain. PBMCs, B-cell-depleted T cells, or T cells provided the cDNA or gDNA that made up the material.

Germline V lookup: CDR1 LNHNV, CDR2 YYDKDF (reference sequence). CDR3 size: 16 residues. V was clipped by 3 bases and J by 10 bases; unmatched bases: 13. In the original workflow: How many nucleated cells were present was estimated from reference gene primer amplification. Measured with immunoSEQ multiplex PCR; TCRdb has only the in-frame clones, and not every one. That table gives V, J and clone size, and the DNA gave D and trimming. The sample lists 70,000 to 95,000 clones; approximately 80% were seen once. The receptor was isolated from a human donor in a cohort sampled during active COVID-19. V usage is TRBV15 and J usage is TRBJ2-1, with TRBD1 matching over 9 bases. Material: peripheral blood. The CDR3 loop reads CATSRIPGQGFWEQFF. The CDR3 bases are TGTGCCACCAGCAGGATCCCGGGACAGGGATTCTGGGAGCAGTTCTTC.